What follows are 21 T cell receptor beta chains derived from one specimen sequenced in a study of control samples from healthy donors and cancer patients. Assay used: immunoSEQ multiplex PCR; TCRdb lists only in-frame clones, some missing. This sample has a few hundred thousand clones, with 90% found just once. Sequencing was carried out using PBMCs. The source is a man between 40 and 49 years old with head and neck cancer.

J is TRBJ1-1 and V is TRBV30, with a tentative D call TRBD1 (6 bases). The CDR3 length is 13 residues. V was cut by 0 bases and J by 8 bases, with 13 bases left in between. The germline gives CDR1 GTSNPN, CDR2 SVGIG (reference sequence). The CDR3 sequence: CAWSVQGWEEAFF. The CDR3 coding sequence is TGTGCCTGGAGTGTACAGGGCTGGGAGGAAGCTTTCTTT.

This clone was detected once. The genes are TRBV19 and TRBJ2-3; D could derive from TRBD1 or TRBD2 (5 bases each). Germline assignment: CDR1 LNHDA and CDR2 SQIVND (reference sequence). Deletions cut 4 bases from V and 0 bases from J, with 20 bases between. CDR3 length equals 18 residues. The CDR3 protein is CASSSPPGTSRSTDTQYF. CDR3 coding DNA: TGTGCCAGTAGTAGCCCCCCCGGGACGTCGAGGAGCACAGATACGCAGTATTTT. The complete variable domain, with remaining parts taken from reference TRBV19 and TRBJ2-3, reads DGGITQSPKYLFRKEGQNVTLSCEQNLNHDAMYWYRQDPGQGLRLIYYSQIVNDFQKGDIAEGYSVSREKKESFPLTVTSAQKNPTAFYLCASSSPPGTSRSTDTQYFGPGTRLTVL.

The J gene is TRBJ2-7, the V gene TRBV19, with 8 nucleotides matching TRBD1. This CDR3 region has 15 residues. V trimming: 3 bases; J trimming: 2 bases; junction bases outside the gene matches: 6. The germline gives CDR1 LNHDA, CDR2 SQIVND (reference sequence). The CDR3 sequence is CASSIFPGGTYEQYF. The CDR3 DNA follows: TGTGCCAGTAGTATTTTCCCAGGGGGCACCTACGAGCAGTACTTC. The full variable domain, completed using reference TRBV19 and TRBJ2-7, is DGGITQSPKYLFRKEGQNVTLSCEQNLNHDAMYWYRQDPGQGLRLIYYSQIVNDFQKGDIAEGYSVSREKKESFPLTVTSAQKNPTAFYLCASSIFPGGTYEQYFGPGTRLTVT.

The CDR3 DNA is TGTGCCAGCAGCCGCCTATCTTACGAGCAGTACTTC. Translated, it gives CASSRLSYEQYF. This rearrangement joins TRBV14 to TRBJ2-7; no clear D. Germline CDR1 SGHDN, CDR2 FVKESK. V lost 4 bases, J lost 4 bases, and 8 bases lay in between. This CDR3 contains 12 residues.

J is TRBJ2-3 and V is TRBV5-6; D is ambiguous. V shed 0 bases and J shed 1 base, with 6 bases lying between them. CDR3 size: 14 residues. Per the germline V gene, CDR1 is SGHDT and CDR2 is YYEEEE. CDR3 sequence: CASSLGLGTDTQYF. The CDR3 bases are TGTGCCAGCAGCTTGGGTCTTGGCACAGATACGCAGTATTTT.

Of note for this clone: Germline is not matched at one junction end, which may reflect a read error. Different DNA sequences within this sample yield the same CDR3. The rearrangement links TRBV7-9 to TRBJ1-5, with TRBD1 identical over 12 bases. Looked up from germline, CDR1 is SEHNR and CDR2 is FQNEAQ (reference sequence). The CDR3 sequence is 17 residues long. Here the CDR3 DNA reads TGCGCCAGCAGCCCCGGGACAGGGGGCCCCAGCAATCAGCCCCAGCATTTT. It yields the protein CASSPGTGGPSNQPQHF.

The chain couples TRBV10-1 to TRBJ1-3; D not resolved. The CDR3 runs 15 residues. V was pared by 0 bases and J by 1 base, with 7 bases between. From germline, CDR1 is WNHNN and CDR2 SYGVQD (reference sequence). This CDR3 is CASSESGGSGNTIYF. The DNA for the CDR3 is TGCGCCAGCAGTGAGTCCGGAGGGTCTGGAAACACCATATATTTT.

The chain recombines TRBV7-2 with TRBJ1-1, with D maybe TRBD1 (5 bases). The CDR3 is 14 amino acids. The germline V gene encodes CDR1 SGHTA and CDR2 FQGNSA. The ends were cut back, 1 base at V and 3 bases at J, with 9 bases in the middle. For the CDR3, the DNA is TGTGCCAGCAGCTTAGGGTGGGGCGACACTGAAGCTTTCTTT. It yields the protein CASSLGWGDTEAFF.

This chain connects TRBV19 to TRBJ1-5; D not certain. V gave up 3 bases and J gave up 0 bases, with 9 bases separating them. The CDR3 has 15 amino acids. Germline CDR1 LNHDA, CDR2 SQIVND (reference sequence). CDR3: CASSMRVISNQPQHF. DNA of the CDR3: TGTGCCAGTAGTATGAGGGTTATTAGCAATCAGCCCCAGCATTTT.

V usage is TRBV3-1 (or the pseudogene TRBV3-2) and J usage is TRBJ1-1; 10 nucleotides match TRBD1. V shed 4 bases, J shed 3 bases, and the junction held 2 bases outside the gene matches. This CDR3 has 14 amino acids. The germline V gene has CDR1 LGHDT and CDR2 YNNKEL (reference sequence). CDR3 in amino acids: CASSRGQGYTEAFF. CDR3 in DNA: TGTGCCAGCAGCCGGGGACAGGGGTACACTGAAGCTTTCTTT.

The V and J genes are TRBV11-1 and TRBJ2-5; D remains unclear. CDR3 length: 16 residues. Germline CDR1 SGHAT, CDR2 FQDESV (reference sequence). The germline V and J ends were trimmed by 3 bases and 3 bases, with 17 bases remaining between them. The CDR3 loop is CASSFQDTPLEETQYF. The CDR3 nucleotides are TGTGCCAGCAGCTTCCAAGACACCCCCTTGGAAGAGACCCAGTACTTC.

The V gene is TRBV10-3, the J gene TRBJ1-6, with D possibly matching TRBD1 (5 bases). The CDR3 is 14 amino acids. Germline V gene sequence: CDR1 ENHRY, CDR2 SYGVKD. V lost 0 bases, J lost 10 bases, and 10 bases lay in between. CDR3 nucleotides: TGTGCCATCAGTGAGTCGTCCGGGGGATCACCCCTCCACTTT. This gives the protein CAISESSGGSPLHF.

The rearrangement links TRBV10-3 to TRBJ1-2; perhaps TRBD1 as D (5 bases). This CDR3 spans 14 amino acids. CDR1 is ENHRY, CDR2 SYGVKD, per germline. Between the trimmed V and J ends, which lost 4 bases and 0 bases, there was a span of 9 bases. This CDR3 is CAISGSTANYGYTF. The CDR3 nucleotides are TGTGCCATCAGTGGATCGACAGCTAACTATGGCTACACCTTC.

Details on this clone: The sample has other DNA sequences that encode this CDR3 too. The V and J genes are TRBV18 and TRBJ1-5; 10 bases match TRBD1. The V and J ends lost 2 bases and 4 bases, in that order; junction bases with no gene match: 2. The CDR3 extends over 15 amino acids. Germline CDR1 reads KGHSH; CDR2 reads LQKENI. The CDR3 reads CASSPSGQGNQPQHF. The CDR3 region has the DNA TGTGCCAGCTCACCATCGGGACAGGGGAATCAGCCCCAGCATTTT.

This rearrangement joins TRBV10-1 to TRBJ1-6; D not certain. CDR1 and CDR2 (germline): WNHNN, SYGVQD (reference sequence). The germline V and J ends were trimmed by 0 bases and 11 bases, with 11 bases remaining between them. The CDR3 covers 14 residues. CDR3 in amino acids: CASSESTMTAPLHF. The CDR3 region has the DNA TGCGCCAGCAGTGAGTCCACGATGACGGCACCCCTCCACTTT.

The chain has TRBV4-3 and TRBJ2-2, with 7 bases lining up with TRBD1. This CDR3 has 15 amino acids. Germline V gene sequence: CDR1 LGHNA, CDR2 YSLEER. V lost 5 bases and J lost 5; bases outside the gene matches: 8. The CDR3 region is CASSNRQGWTGELFF. The CDR3 coding sequence is TGCGCCAGCAGCAATCGACAGGGTTGGACCGGGGAGCTGTTTTTT.

The sample holds one count of this clone. The V gene is TRBV10-3, the J gene TRBJ1-1; a weak D match, TRBD1 (5 bases). V shed 7 bases and J shed 10 bases, with 10 bases lying between them. Per germline, CDR1 ENHRY and CDR2 SYGVKD. CDR3 length equals 10 residues. CDR3 region: CAITGRGAFF. The CDR3 DNA sequence: TGTGCCATCACGGGAAGGGGAGCTTTCTTT.

This rearrangement joins TRBV19 to TRBJ1-4; D perhaps matches TRBD1 (6 bases). The CDR3 is 15 amino acids. Germline assignment: CDR1 LNHDA and CDR2 SQIVND (reference sequence). With 3 bases removed from V and 3 bases from J, the gap between germline ends came to 11 bases. CDR3 protein: CASSIPGASNEKLFF. CDR3 DNA: TGTGCCAGTAGTATCCCAGGGGCCTCTAATGAAAAACTGTTTTTT.

V usage is TRBV5-1 and J usage is TRBJ2-3; D ambiguous. CDR3 size: 16 residues. Looked up from germline, CDR1 is SGHRS and CDR2 is YFSETQ. V was clipped by 5 bases and J by 0 bases, with 16 bases between them. The CDR3 region has the DNA TGCGCCAGCAGTATTCCGGGCCGTCAAAGCACAGATACGCAGTATTTT. This codes for CASSIPGRQSTDTQYF. Using reference TRBV5-1 and TRBJ2-3 for the parts outside the CDR3, the full variable domain is KAGVTQTPRYLIKTRGQQVTLSCSPISGHRSVSWYQQTPGQGLQFLFEYFSETQRNKGNFPGRFSGRQFSNSRSEMNVSTLELGDSALYLCASSIPGRQSTDTQYFGPGTRLTVL.

This chain joins TRBV7-2 and TRBJ2-3; 10 nucleotides line up with TRBD2. From germline, CDR1 is SGHTA and CDR2 FQGNSA. V shed 1 base, J shed 0 bases, and the junction held 1 base outside the gene matches. The CDR3 has 16 residues. The CDR3 is CASSLVSGGSTDTQYF. CDR3 nucleotides: TGTGCCAGCAGCTTAGTTAGCGGGGGGAGCACAGATACGCAGTATTTT.

The J gene is TRBJ2-7, the V gene TRBV15; a possible D gene is TRBD1 (6 bases). CDR3 length: 16 amino acids. V lost 0 bases and J lost 6, with 18 bases in between. Per the germline V gene, CDR1 is LNHNV and CDR2 is YYDKDF (reference sequence). The CDR3 nucleotides read TGTGCCACCAGCAGAGATGAACGGGCGAGGGGGTCCGAGCAGTACTTC. Its translation: CATSRDERARGSEQYF.